The 16 T cell receptor beta chains in this list originate from one sample, sequenced in a study of cytomegalovirus exposure and HLA in healthy donors. 60 Vbeta and 13 Jbeta primers were used in PCR. The assay was immunoSEQ multiplex PCR, and TCRdb's table has in-frame clones only and misses some. The sample lists 90,000 to 110,000 clones; around 70% were seen once. The specimen was PBMCs. These receptors came from a woman between 65 and 79 years old in good health and CMV-seropositive.

The table lists this clone with a few counts. This rearrangement joins TRBV7-2 to TRBJ1-6; 9 positions agree with TRBD1. V shed 4 bases and J 8 bases; nucleotides not matched to a gene: 0. Germline V gene sequence: CDR1 SGHTA, CDR2 FQGNSA. This CDR3 has 13 residues. The CDR3 nucleotides are TGTGCCAGCAGCTGGACAGGGGATTCACCCCTCCACTTT. Amino acid sequence: CASSWTGDSPLHF. Drawing the rest from reference TRBV7-2 and TRBJ1-6, the complete variable domain is GAGVSQSPSNKVTEKGKDVELRCDPISGHTALYWYRQSLGQGLEFLIYFQGNSAPDKSGLPSDRFSAERTGGSVSTLTIQRTQQEDSAVYLCASSWTGDSPLHFGNGTRLTVT.

The DNA of the CDR3 is TGCGCCAGCAGCTTGGCGGGTAATAACGACAGGAACGAGCAGTACTTC. Its translation: CASSLAGNNDRNEQYF. The chain couples TRBV5-1 to TRBJ2-7, with a weak D call TRBD1 (6 bases). CDR3 length equals 16 residues. Trimming stripped 0 bases from V and 5 bases from J, with 18 bases between. Germline assignment: CDR1 SGHRS and CDR2 YFSETQ.

This chain uses TRBV7-9 with TRBJ1-6, with TRBD1 identical over 7 bases. The CDR3 is 15 amino acids. Germline V lookup: CDR1 SEHNR, CDR2 FQNEAQ (reference sequence). The junction had 8 bases not matched to a gene; V was cut back by 4 bases and J by 8 bases. This CDR3 is CASSSQGPRDSPLHF. CDR3 coding DNA: TGTGCCAGCAGCTCACAGGGGCCGAGGGATTCACCCCTCCACTTT.

This rearrangement joins TRBV10-2 to TRBJ1-2; the D is unclear. Trimming removed 0 bases from V and 3 bases from J, with 14 bases in between. The V gene's germline CDR1 is WSHSY and CDR2 SAAADI. This CDR3 region has 16 residues. This CDR3 reads CASSESSNSMYYGYTF. For the CDR3, the DNA is TGCGCCAGCAGTGAGTCAAGTAACAGCATGTACTATGGCTACACCTTC.

The chain carries TRBV29-1 and TRBJ1-1; D uncertain. Deletions cut 4 bases from V and 0 bases from J, with 12 bases between. The CDR3 consists of 14 residues. Germline CDR1 and CDR2: SQVTM and ANQGSEA. Here the CDR3 reads CSVGAGSMNTEAFF. As DNA, the CDR3 is TGCAGCGTTGGGGCAGGAAGCATGAACACTGAAGCTTTCTTT.

This clone has only one observation. The rearrangement joins TRBV27 to TRBJ2-3; 14 bases map to TRBD2. Trimming removed 8 bases from V and 1 base from J; junction bases left unmatched: 11. Germline V gives CDR1 MNHEY, CDR2 SMNVEV (reference sequence). The CDR3 loop spans 18 amino acids. The CDR3 loop is CASALGRLAGGGTDTQYF. CDR3 nucleotides: TGTGCCAGCGCCCTGGGGAGACTAGCGGGGGGGGGCACAGATACGCAGTATTTT.

The V and J genes are TRBV7-2 and TRBJ2-1; a weak D match, TRBD2 (5 bases). With 0 bases removed from V and 1 base from J, the gap between germline ends came to 7 bases. Germline V CDR1 and CDR2: SGHTA, FQGNSA. The CDR3 is made up of 15 amino acids. CDR3 region: CASSLAPGSYNEQFF. The CDR3 region has the DNA TGTGCCAGCAGCTTAGCGCCGGGATCCTACAATGAGCAGTTCTTC.

This chain links TRBV2 with TRBJ1-1; possible D gene TRBD1, 6 bases. The CDR3 contains 15 residues. V was clipped by 4 bases and J by 3 bases, with 15 bases between them. Germline assignment: CDR1 SNHLY and CDR2 FYNNEI. CDR3 in amino acids: CASSVQGGGDTEAFF. The CDR3, as DNA: TGTGCCAGCAGTGTACAAGGCGGGGGCGACACTGAAGCTTTCTTT.

This clone was found a few times. The chain links TRBV7-9 to TRBJ2-2; 7 nucleotides match TRBD1. Germline V gene lookup returns CDR1 SEHNR and CDR2 FQNEAQ (reference sequence). With 5 bases clipped from V and 6 bases from J, the junction kept 3 bases outside the gene matches. CDR3 length: 13 amino acids. The CDR3 here is CASSAQGAGELFF. DNA for the CDR3: TGTGCCAGCAGCGCCCAGGGGGCCGGGGAGCTGTTTTTT. The entire variable domain, with the rest obtained from reference TRBV7-9 and TRBJ2-2, is as follows: DTGVSQNPRHKITKRGQNVTFRCDPISEHNRLYWYRQTLGQGPEFLTYFQNEAQLEKSRLLSDRFSAERPKGSFSTLEIQRTEQGDSAMYLCASSAQGAGELFFGEGSRLTVL.

The chain links TRBV11-2 to TRBJ1-1, with unresolved D. The ends were cut back, 1 base at V and 5 bases at J, with 11 bases in the middle. From germline, CDR1 is SGHAT and CDR2 FQNNGV. The length of the CDR3 is 14 residues. The CDR3 DNA reads as TGTGCCAGCAGCTTAGGGGCGGGTTCGACTGAAGCTTTCTTT. It encodes CASSLGAGSTEAFF.

J is TRBJ2-3 and V is TRBV5-1; 10 bases are shared with TRBD1. The V gene end was trimmed by 3 bases and the J gene end by 0 bases; junction bases not matched to a gene: 4. This CDR3 is built from 16 residues. From germline, CDR1 is SGHRS and CDR2 YFSETQ. The CDR3 nucleotides are TGCGCCAGCAGCTCTGGGACAGGGGTTAGCACAGATACGCAGTATTTT. Its translation: CASSSGTGVSTDTQYF.

This chain joins TRBV15 and TRBJ1-1; D gene uncertain. This CDR3 is built from 14 residues. V dropped 0 bases and J dropped 6 bases, with 11 bases sitting between them. Germline V gene sequence: CDR1 LNHNV, CDR2 YYDKDF (reference sequence). DNA for the CDR3: TGTGCCACCAGCAGAGATGTAAGAGGGTCTGAAGCTTTCTTT. Translated: CATSRDVRGSEAFF.

J is TRBJ1-1 and V is TRBV5-1; possible D gene TRBD1, 5 bases. V lost 3 bases and J 2 bases, leaving 11 bases between the germline ends. CDR1 is SGHRS, CDR2 YFSETQ, per germline. The CDR3 consists of 14 residues. The CDR3 DNA is TGCGCCAGCAGCTGGGGAGGGGATAACACTGAAGCTTTCTTT. Translated: CASSWGGDNTEAFF.

V is TRBV18 and J is TRBJ1-5; D not certain. The V end was cut by 4 bases, the J end by 11 bases, with 18 bases between. The CDR3 is made up of 14 amino acids. The germline CDR1 and CDR2 sequences are KGHSH and LQKENI. CDR3 sequence: CASSLQDPDGAQHF. The CDR3 DNA is TGTGCCAGCTCACTTCAGGACCCCGACGGGGCCCAGCATTTT.

Note on this clone: Without the conserved terminal phenylalanine or tryptophan, this CDR3 likely stems from a read error. The chain carries TRBV27 and TRBJ1-5; TRBD1 is a possible D gene (6 bases). Germline lookup yields CDR1 MNHEY and CDR2 SMNVEV (reference sequence). V lost 5 bases to trimming and J lost 3 bases, with 11 bases between them. CDR3 size: 14 residues. The chain's CDR3 is CASSTQGPNQPQHV. The CDR3 DNA reads as TGTGCCAGCAGTACCCAGGGGCCCAATCAGCCCCAGCATGTT.

This clone appeared a few times. The junction and the germline gene differ at one end; a read error may be behind it. The chain links TRBV7-7 to TRBJ2-5, with TRBD2 identical over 12 bases. The germline V gene encodes CDR1 SSHAT and CDR2 FNYEAQ (reference sequence). The CDR3 covers 14 residues. CDR3 DNA sequence: TGTGCTAGCAGCCCAGGACTAGCGGGGGAGACCCAGTACTTC. Protein: CASSPGLAGETQYF.